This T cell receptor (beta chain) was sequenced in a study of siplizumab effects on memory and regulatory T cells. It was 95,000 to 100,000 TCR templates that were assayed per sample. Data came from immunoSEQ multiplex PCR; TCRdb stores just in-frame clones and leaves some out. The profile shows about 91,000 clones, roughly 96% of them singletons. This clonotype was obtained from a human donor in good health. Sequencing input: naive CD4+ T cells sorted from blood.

The CDR3 DNA follows: TGCAGAAGACCCCGACAGGGATGGAATCAGCCCCAGCATTTT. This encodes CRRPRQGWNQPQHF. The rearrangement uses TRBV29-1 and TRBJ1-5; 7 bases fit TRBD1. The CDR3 consists of 14 residues. CDR1 is SQVTM, CDR2 ANQGSEA, per germline.